The rows below give T cell receptor beta chains drawn from one sample of a study of T cell responses to AZD1222 COVID-19 vaccine. Sequencing used immunoSEQ multiplex PCR; TCRdb keeps in-frame clones, though not all of them. This sample has about 150,000 clones; approximately 92% occur once, and the top ten carry around 3.5%. The source material was peripheral blood, sampled 28 days after the second AZD1222 dose. These receptors were obtained from an adult who received the AZD1222 COVID-19 vaccine. Each CDR3 is given without its conserved first and last residue. Not every row has a clone size; where given, it reads once, few, many or a size class.

TRBV19,13,.,TRBJ1-1,ASSINPKPNTEAF
TRBV3-1/TRBV3-2,13,.,TRBJ1-2,ASSQDTSRVYGYT
TRBV5-8,13,.,TRBJ2-7,ASSLGSGTSGAQY
TRBV7-2,13,.,TRBJ1-5,ASSLGRAEHQPQH
TRBV18,12,once,TRBJ1-1,ASSPGTANTEAF
TRBV24-1,16,once,TRBJ2-3,ATSDSAWTSGPTDTQY
TRBV6-5,12,.,TRBJ2-7,ASSSAPGTYEQY
TRBV6-5,13,.,TRBJ1-2,ASSYNPDGLRGYT
TRBV7-6,14,.,TRBJ2-1,ASSLGGGRPLDEQF
TRBV10-3,10,.,TRBJ2-1,AIRTVEHEQF
TRBV7-8,14,once,TRBJ2-3,ASSSGTSGRVDTQY
TRBV2,11,.,TRBJ1-1,ARLVPGNTEAF
TRBV30,10,.,TRBJ1-2,AWSASGIHLT
TRBV28,13,.,TRBJ2-7,ASRTASRGTYEQY
TRBV7-9,13,.,TRBJ1-5,ASSLASGDGQPQH
TRBV3-1/TRBV3-2,11,.,TRBJ2-3,ASRPTGADTQY
TRBV6-5,10,.,TRBJ1-1,ASREAGTEAF
TRBV6-2/TRBV6-3,13,.,TRBJ1-5,ASSGTGRGNQPQH
TRBV27,12,.,TRBJ1-2,ASSFTGQDNGYT
TRBV9,14,once,TRBJ1-3,ASSVAGTGQGNTIY
TRBV27,16,.,TRBJ1-6,ASSSGTYFSSYNSPLH
TRBV29-1,10,.,TRBJ2-7,SVAQDSYEQY
TRBV2,12,.,TRBJ1-4,ASRGQEWNEKLF
TRBV18,12,once,TRBJ1-1,ASSGPFENTEAF
TRBV29-1,14,once,TRBJ2-1,SVEDFGSRPYNEQF
TRBV24-1,11,.,TRBJ1-5,ATSGYSNQPQH
TRBV24-1,10,.,TRBJ1-2,ATSADRSGYT
TRBV27,13,.,TRBJ2-3,ASSMKGAGTDTQY
TRBV28,13,.,TRBJ1-2,ASSSPTGAGYGYT
TRBV10-3,13,.,TRBJ2-7,AIRKDRGPTYEQY
TRBV7-8,14,once,TRBJ1-5,ASSPHARGGNQPQH
TRBV28,10,.,TRBJ2-3,ASSVGSHTQY
TRBV28,10,.,TRBJ1-4,ASRDPNEKLF
TRBV7-2,10,.,TRBJ1-5,ASSLDNQPQH
TRBV5-6,15,.,TRBJ2-2,ASSLRRLAVDTGELF
TRBV30,9,once,TRBJ1-2,ARSGNYGYT
TRBV7-2,12,.,TRBJ2-2,ASSSHYNTGELF
TRBV28,14,.,TRBJ2-6,ASKLAGDSGANVLT
TRBV5-5,14,.,TRBJ1-4,ASSLYAGVINEKLF
TRBV4-1,14,.,TRBJ1-5,ASSQDRGAGNQPQH
TRBV16,12,once,TRBJ1-2,ASSPRGQGSGYT
TRBV28,11,once,TRBJ2-1,ASSLNGYNEQF
TRBV30,11,.,TRBJ1-5,AWAGTDNQPQH
TRBV4-2,13,.,TRBJ1-5,ASSQVGTVQQPQH
TRBV5-4,12,.,TRBJ1-2,ASTAKTGAYGYT
TRBV7-2,13,.,TRBJ2-1,ASSLSSGSSYEQF
TRBV10-3,13,.,TRBJ1-1,AISGGGNRVTEAF
TRBV18,10,.,TRBJ1-1,ASSPSEVEAF
TRBV7-2,10,few,TRBJ2-7,ASSLTSYEQY
TRBV9,12,.,TRBJ1-1,ASSVEGGNTEAF
TRBV15,14,once,TRBJ1-4,ATSRPPRGSNEKLF
TRBV19,12,.,TRBJ2-7,ASGRSGSSGEQY